The T cell receptor (beta chain) under discussion was sequenced for a study of graft-versus-host responses after intestinal transplantation. Study as a whole: Each recipient received anti-thymocyte globulin induction, then tacrolimus and steroids for approximately three years.

Germline-derived CDR1 and CDR2 are MGHRA and YSYEKL. The CDR3 length is 14 residues. The trim removed 1 base at V and 11 bases at J, leaving 8 bases unmatched. As concerns this clone: The antigen is not known.

Libraries were prepared by immunoSEQ multiplex PCR; TCRdb keeps only in-frame clonotypes and omits some of them. The sample holds around 95,000 clones; roughly 84% are singletons and the top ten take over 0.95%. The receptor was derived from a human donor who was the organ donor for an intestinal transplant. The specimen comprised unstimulated CD4+ T cells sorted from spleen or lymph node cells, sampled before transplant. The rearrangement joins TRBV4-1 to TRBJ1-1; 9 nucleotides match TRBD1. Here the CDR3 DNA reads TGCGCCAGCAGCCAAGCCTGGGACAGGGCAGAGGCTTTCTTT. Encoded protein: CASSQAWDRAEAFF.